This T cell receptor beta chain originates from a study of blood T cells in healthy people across ages. There are 14 residues in the CDR3. CDR1 is MGHDK and CDR2 is SYGVNS in the germline V gene. The V end lost 6 bases, the J end lost 0 bases, and 10 bases lay between the germline ends. Primed by a sample-barcoded 5' primer and a J-beta primer mix, a second PCR proceeded for roughly 7 to 12 cycles. Each of the cDNA molecules was tagged by a template-switch adaptor with 12 random nucleotides. TCRdb re-derived calls from the 5' RACE reads in MiXCR, one entry per CDR3 protein. The table shows approximately 1,000,000 distinct CDR3 sequences, with 30% to 40% occurring only once. In terms of origin and age, donors were healthy Caucasian individuals from Russia aged about 6 to 90. Total RNA, at least 5 micrograms per sample, came from PBMCs. Details on this clonotype: The target antigen is unknown.

Regarding the study as a whole: TCR beta diversity, measured per million T cells, fell in a roughly linear way with age.

The specimen was blood. The clonotype comes from a man aged 18-30 years in good health. The chain combines TRBV25-1 with TRBJ2-3, with D perhaps matching TRBD1 (6 bases). The CDR3 spells CASRTGISTDTQYF. The CDR3 nucleotides read TGTGCCAGCAGAACAGGGATAAGCACAGATACGCAGTATTTT.